This T cell receptor beta chain was identified in a study of CD8 T cells in Susac syndrome. Random hexamers were used to reverse transcribe the RNA input (about 0.5 to 1 ug). One entry per CDR3 protein results from TCRdb running MiXCR on the immunoSEQ multiplex PCR reads. The table includes some 110,000 distinct CDR3 sequences, 85% to 95% detected once. The source material was CD8+ T cells from PBMCs. This TCR was sampled from a human donor with Susac syndrome.

The CDR3 protein is CATSRDPNSGANVLTF. The DNA of the CDR3 is TGTGCCACCAGCAGAGATCCGAACTCTGGGGCCAACGTCCTGACTTTC. This chain connects TRBV15 to TRBJ2-6; no definite D call. CDR1 is LNHNV and CDR2 is YYDKDF in the germline V gene (reference sequence). The CDR3 has 16 residues. V gave up 0 bases and J gave up 0 bases, with 6 bases separating them.